This T cell receptor beta chain was identified during a study of human T cells and chemical hapten exposure. This clonotype has just a few counts. The time point here: patch test 2, 6 weeks after DPC sensitization. Treatment noted: therapeutic diphenylcyclopropenone sensitization with weekly scalp DPC. People who gave samples had alopecia, were 18 to 70 years old, and were suitable for DPC. Original analysis: Samples contained a median of about 96,000 TCRs, with a range of about 23,224 to 700,000. TCRdb reprocessed the RACE reads with MiXCR, giving one entry per CDR3 protein. TCRdb assigned the V and J calls; the authors' analysis was not used. The table lists 120,000 to 150,000 distinct CDR3 sequences, about 10% of them singletons, with around 1.4% in the top ten. V lost 5 bases, J lost 8 bases, and 12 bases stayed unmatched. CDR3 length: 15 amino acids. The germline gives CDR1 SGHAT, CDR2 FQNNGV.

The TCR originated in a woman between 45 and 60 years old with alopecia areata. Some clones in this sample may be carry-over from other donors' samples. The rearrangement links TRBV11-2 to TRBJ2-1; 7 nucleotides agree with TRBD2. This sample comprised whole blood, obtained in connection with sensitization to the hapten diphenylcyclopropenone (DPC). DNA of the CDR3: TGTGCCAGCAGCCCAGGAAACGGGAGGATGTATGAGCAGTTCTTC. Its translation: CASSPGNGRMYEQFF.